Presented here are 5 T cell receptor beta chains from one specimen sequenced in a study of blood T cell repertoires in COVID-19 (dated by TCRdb to 2018 to 2020). The library came from the immunoSEQ multiplex PCR assay. Imported from immuneACCESS, the table was reduced by TCRdb to in-frame sequences with V and J called. These copies leave out some clones; in studies compared against another copy, an unresolved V gene accounts for under half, and the cause of the remainder is not known. The sample table records approximately 230,000 clones; 65% to 85% of these occur just once. The biggest ten clones account for 4% to 4.5% of the sample. The sample taken for sequencing was peripheral blood. These receptors were collected from a middle-aged woman with active or convalescent COVID-19.

The chain has TRBV7-2 and TRBJ1-2; maybe TRBD1 (6 bases). Germline V CDR1 and CDR2: SGHTA, FQGNSA. The length of the CDR3 is 15 residues. The V end was cut by 5 bases, the J end by 3 bases, with 16 bases between. The DNA for the CDR3 is TGTGCCAGCAGCGTCCCAGGGGATCCCTACTATGGCTACACCTTC. Its protein is CASSVPGDPYYGYTF.

This chain connects TRBV5-5 to TRBJ1-1; D is perhaps TRBD1 (5 bases). The V gene's germline CDR1 is SGHKS and CDR2 YYEKEE (reference sequence). The V and J ends lost 4 bases and 1 base respectively, with 11 bases between them. This CDR3 is built from 14 residues. CDR3 loop: CASSPLDTNTEAFF. The CDR3 DNA reads TGTGCCAGCAGCCCCTTGGACACGAACACTGAAGCTTTCTTT.

CDR3 nucleotides: TGTGCCAGCAGTGAACGCGGTGACTATGGCTACACCTTC. Translating gives CASSERGDYGYTF. The chain carries TRBV2 and TRBJ1-2; D is ambiguous. Germline CDR1 SNHLY, CDR2 FYNNEI. V was pared by 2 bases and J by 3 bases, with 7 bases between. The CDR3 totals 13 residues. Full variable domain (rest looked up from reference TRBV2 and TRBJ1-2): EPEVTQTPSHQVTQMGQEVILRCVPISNHLYFYWYRQILGQKVEFLVSFYNNEISEKSEIFDDQFSVERPDGSNFTLKIRSTKLEDSAMYFCASSERGDYGYTFGSGTRLTVV.

This chain uses TRBV5-5 with TRBJ1-5; no definite D call. The CDR3 contains 15 residues. The ends were cut back, 0 bases at V and 4 bases at J, with 11 bases in the middle. From germline, CDR1 is SGHKS and CDR2 YYEKEE (reference sequence). The CDR3 DNA reads TGTGCCAGCAGCTTGGTTTGGTATAGTAATCAGCCCCAGCATTTT. This sequence encodes CASSLVWYSNQPQHF.

The chain recombines TRBV3-1 (or the pseudogene TRBV3-2) with TRBJ2-3; D is undetermined. CDR3 size: 13 residues. The germline V gene has CDR1 LGHDT and CDR2 YNNKEL (reference sequence). V was clipped by 6 bases and J by 8 bases, with 15 bases between them. CDR3 region: CASRYSRIGTQYF. CDR3 DNA sequence: TGTGCCAGCAGGTACAGCCGCATTGGTACGCAGTATTTT.